This is a list of T cell receptor beta chains from one sample in a study of OX40 agonist ivuxolimab in advanced cancers. Clones were sequenced by immunoSEQ multiplex PCR, and TCRdb holds only the in-frame ones, with some missing. The repertoire holds almost 80,000 clones, with roughly 87% as singletons. This material consisted of CD4+ or CD8+ T cells sorted from blood, taken in a trial of the OX40 agonist ivuxolimab. These receptors were collected from an adult with an advanced solid tumor such as melanoma, head and neck, liver or kidney cancer. Each CDR3 is given without its conserved first and last residue. Rows may omit the clone size; those that give it use once, few, many or a size class.

V gene: TRBV5-1
clone size: -
CDR3 protein: ASHTGPFTTKNIQY

V gene: TRBV7-9
clone size: -
CDR3 protein: ASSLGSAGVNEQF

V gene: TRBV7-8
clone size: -
CDR3 protein: ASSLVRGPREQY

V gene: TRBV15
clone size: -
CDR3 protein: ATSRDVIREKLF

V gene: TRBV6-9
clone size: few
CDR3 protein: ASSYLCSPNNQPQH

V gene: TRBV5-1
clone size: -
CDR3 protein: ASSLSTGVVSGEQF

V gene: TRBV11-2
clone size: once
CDR3 protein: ASSYGQGYNEQF

V gene: TRBV4-2
clone size: -
CDR3 protein: ASSQENALGAQY

V gene: TRBV19
clone size: -
CDR3 protein: ASKMRTRNIQY

V gene: TRBV10-2
clone size: few
CDR3 protein: ATLQGAQAF

V gene: TRBV11-3
clone size: -
CDR3 protein: ASSLGTPTRSGNTIY

V gene: TRBV12-5
clone size: once
CDR3 protein: ASGLGPSEKLF

V gene: TRBV5-6
clone size: -
CDR3 protein: ASSLLLAGGPGDNEQF

V gene: TRBV6-6
clone size: once
CDR3 protein: ASSFTRPYNEQF

V gene: TRBV20-1
clone size: -
CDR3 protein: SARGTKQAF

V gene: TRBV6-5
clone size: -
CDR3 protein: ASSSLGLGRNEQF

V gene: TRBV7-2
clone size: -
CDR3 protein: ASSSVWGEQF

V gene: TRBV18
clone size: -
CDR3 protein: ASSPPGRGSSYNEQF

V gene: TRBV19
clone size: -
CDR3 protein: ASRRASGSGNTGNEQF

V gene: TRBV11-3
clone size: -
CDR3 protein: ASSLDGDEQF

V gene: TRBV6-5
clone size: -
CDR3 protein: ASSYRDRPIYEQY

V gene: TRBV2
clone size: few
CDR3 protein: ASSEYQRGQPQH

V gene: TRBV15
clone size: -
CDR3 protein: ATSSLAGGRDEQF

V gene: TRBV5-4
clone size: -
CDR3 protein: ASSFRSQETQY

V gene: TRBV7-6
clone size: -
CDR3 protein: ASSQSTGASEAF